These 20 T cell receptor beta chains were all obtained from the same sample, sequenced in a study of T cell clonality in common variable immunodeficiency. Findings and caveats of the study: In common variable immunodeficiency, TCR beta chains reportedly carried fewer deletions and N-nucleotide insertions.

Sequencing was performed with immunoSEQ multiplex PCR; in TCRdb, only in-frame clones are kept and a portion is missing. The table records roughly 16,000 clones without singletons, the ten largest covering approximately 14%. No antigens are known for them. The sample comprised peripheral blood mononuclear cells. The receptors shown here come from a human donor with common variable immunodeficiency.

In this sample, this clone turned up a few times. The read terminates 3 residues before the CDR3 end, so the remaining end is supplied by the germline J gene. This chain connects TRBV18 to TRBJ2-3; the D gene is possibly TRBD2 (6 bases). The ends were cut back, 1 base at V and 2 bases at J, with 13 bases in the middle. Germline CDR1 reads KGHSH; CDR2 reads LQKENI. The CDR3 extends over 16 amino acids. The CDR3 is CASSPQKRVNTDTQYF. CDR3 DNA, as far as it was read: TGTGCCAGCTCACCACAGAAGCGGGTGAACACAGATACG.

About this clone itself: The read terminates 3 residues before the CDR3 end, so the remaining end is supplied by the germline J gene. This chain connects TRBV7-2 to TRBJ2-3; TRBD2 matches 8 bases. Germline lookup yields CDR1 SGHTA and CDR2 FQGNSA. J gave up 0 bases and V 4 bases, and 3 bases lay outside the gene matches. The CDR3 has 15 residues. The part of the CDR3 DNA that was read is TGTGCCAGCAGCTCCGGGGGGGCTAGCACAGATACG. This translates into CASSSGGASTDT. The whole CDR3 is CASSSGGASTDTQYF.

As to this clone: The read comes to an end 3 residues before the CDR3 does, leaving the germline J gene to fill in the end. The gene calls are TRBV30 and TRBJ1-2; D call uncertain. Looked up from germline, CDR1 is GTSNPN and CDR2 is SVGIG (reference sequence). The V and J ends lost 0 bases and 7 bases respectively, with 12 bases between them. There are 13 residues in the CDR3. The CDR3 reads CAWSVSGISGYTF. CDR3 DNA, as far as it was read: TGTGCCTGGAGTGTATCGGGGATTTCTGGC.

This clone was counted many times. The CDR3 extends 3 residues past the end of the read, so its final part is completed from the germline J gene. This rearrangement joins TRBV20-1 to TRBJ2-1; 8 nucleotides match TRBD1. Germline-derived CDR1 and CDR2 are DFQATT and SNEGSKA (reference sequence). This CDR3 spans 14 amino acids. V was pared by 5 bases and J by 2 bases, with 5 bases of the junction left unmatched. CDR3 bases read: TGCAGTGCTGCGGGACAGGTGACCTACAATGAG. Translated, it gives CSAAGQVTYNE. The full CDR3 protein is CSAAGQVTYNEQFF.

Comments on this clone: The CDR3 goes on 3 residues after the read ends, and that part is filled in from the germline J gene. This chain connects TRBV18 to TRBJ2-7; D might be TRBD1 (6 bases). CDR1 and CDR2 (germline): KGHSH, LQKENI. This CDR3 comprises 16 residues. Trimming cost V 4 bases and J 5 bases, with 21 bases left between them. The CDR3 sequence is CASSRAGTSTGDEQYF. The CDR3 bases that were read are TGTGCCAGCTCACGAGCCGGGACATCGACAGGCGACGAG.

This clone was detected only a few times. The read gets to within 3 residues of the CDR3 end, and the germline J gene fills in the rest. The chain couples TRBV30 to TRBJ2-5, with 7 bases identical to TRBD1. J lost 0 bases, V lost 1 base, and 2 bases had no gene match. Germline V gene lookup returns CDR1 GTSNPN and CDR2 SVGIG (reference sequence). This CDR3 region has 14 residues. CDR3 sequence: CAWSGGQYQETQYF. CDR3 DNA (partial): TGTGCCTGGAGTGGGGGACAGTACCAAGAGACC.

In this sample, this clone turned up a few times. The read falls 3 residues short of the CDR3 end, and the missing part is taken from the germline J gene. The gene calls are TRBV6-2 or TRBV6-3 and TRBJ1-3; maybe TRBD1 (5 bases). Germline CDR1 is MNHEY and CDR2 is SVGEGT. The ends were cut back, 6 bases at V and 3 bases at J, with 6 bases in the middle. The CDR3 runs 12 residues. CDR3 sequence: CASSRDGNTIYF. The CDR3 bases that were read are TGTGCCAGCAGCAGGGATGGAAACACC.

This clone was picked up a small number of times. Read sequence stops 3 residues before the CDR3 end, and the germline J gene provides the missing end. V and J are TRBV18 and TRBJ2-5; D may be TRBD1 (6 bases). Germline V CDR1 and CDR2: KGHSH, LQKENI. This CDR3 comprises 16 residues. Trimming left V 6 bases short and J 3 bases short, with 20 bases between. The CDR3 bases that were read are TGTGCCAGCTCTCCCCGGGGCAGGGGCATGGAAGAGACC. The encoded protein is CASSPRGRGMEET. The complete CDR3 sequence is CASSPRGRGMEETQYF.

This clone was seen a few times. The read stops 3 residues short of the end of the CDR3; the missing end is completed from the germline J gene. The V and J genes are TRBV7-9 and TRBJ2-7; 7 positions match TRBD2. Germline loops: CDR1 SEHNR, CDR2 FQNEAQ (reference sequence). This CDR3 comprises 14 residues. Unmatched junction bases numbered 4, after V lost 1 base and J lost 4 bases. The chain's CDR3 is CASSLDWGGYEQYF. The CDR3 bases that were read are TGTGCCAGCAGCTTAGATTGGGGGGGATACGAG.

This clone was counted ten times or more. The read halts 3 residues ahead of the CDR3 end, with the missing end drawn from the germline J gene. The chain has TRBV19 and TRBJ1-5; TRBD1 matches 7 bases. V was clipped by 7 bases and J by 0 bases; unmatched bases: 3. The CDR3 contains 14 residues. The germline V gene has CDR1 LNHDA and CDR2 SQIVND (reference sequence). The CDR3 here is CASTDRYSNQPQHF. The sequenced part of the CDR3 DNA is TGTGCCAGTACGGACAGGTATAGCAATCAGCCC.

A word on this clone: Sequencing ends 3 residues short of the CDR3 end; the germline J gene provides the rest. This rearrangement joins TRBV5-1 to TRBJ2-6; 8 nucleotides align to TRBD2. CDR1 SGHRS and CDR2 YFSETQ come from the germline V gene. V was pared by 0 bases and J by 2 bases, with 4 bases of the junction left unmatched. The CDR3 extends over 17 amino acids. The covered CDR3 bases are TGCGCCAGCAGCTTGGGACTAGCGAACGCTGGGGCCAACGTC. Translating gives CASSLGLANAGANV. The entire CDR3 protein reads CASSLGLANAGANVLTF.

As for this clone: The missing CDR3 end, 3 residues past where the read stops, is filled in from the germline J gene. The V and J genes are TRBV7-8 and TRBJ1-6; 9 bases match TRBD1. The CDR3 totals 14 residues. J was trimmed by 10 bases and V by 4 bases; bases with no gene match: 5. The V gene's germline CDR1 is SGHVS and CDR2 FQNEAQ. The CDR3 spells CASSWAGTGSPLHF. The CDR3 DNA, read in part, is TGTGCCAGCAGCTGGGCCGGGACAGGGTCACCC.

The CDR3 loop is CASSRDRPYEQYF. CDR3 DNA, as far as it was read: TGTGCCAGCAGCCGGGACAGGCCCTACGAG. V usage is TRBV7-2 and J usage is TRBJ2-7; 8 bases are a match to TRBD1. The read finishes 3 residues shy of the CDR3 end, and the germline J gene is used to complete it. This CDR3 is 13 amino acids long. After removal of 5 bases from V and 2 bases from J, the junction contained 2 bases not matched to a gene. Per germline, CDR1 SGHTA and CDR2 FQGNSA. The full variable domain, its missing parts supplied by reference TRBV7-2 and TRBJ2-7, is GAGVSQSPSNKVTEKGKDVELRCDPISGHTALYWYRQSLGQGLEFLIYFQGNSAPDKSGLPSDRFSAERTGGSVSTLTIQRTQQEDSAVYLCASSRDRPYEQYFGPGTRLTVT.

In its sample, this clone was seen a few times. The read stops 3 residues short of the end of the CDR3; the missing end is completed from the germline J gene. The rearrangement uses TRBV6-1 and TRBJ2-5; the match to TRBD2 covers 9 bases. The CDR3 sequence is 16 residues long. Germline CDR1 and CDR2: MNHNS and SASEGT. V shed 0 bases, J shed 1 base, and the junction held 3 bases outside the gene matches. CDR3 bases read: TGTGCCAGCAGTGAAGCGCCGACTAGCGGCCAAGAGACC. It encodes CASSEAPTSGQET. The full CDR3 is CASSEAPTSGQETQYF.

This clone has a count of ten or more. Coverage ceases 3 residues before the CDR3 finishes, and the germline J gene fills in the end. The genes are TRBV6-2 or TRBV6-3 and TRBJ1-1; TRBD1 is a possible D gene (5 bases). The V end lost 7 bases, the J end lost 0 bases, and 15 bases lay between the germline ends. The germline gives CDR1 MNHEY, CDR2 SVGEGT. The CDR3 sequence is 15 residues long. Incomplete CDR3 DNA: TGTGCCAGCACCATTAAGGAGGGGATGAACACTGAA. As protein: CASTIKEGMNTE. The CDR3 in full is CASTIKEGMNTEAFF.

This clone turned up a few times. The CDR3 goes on 3 residues after the read ends, and that part is filled in from the germline J gene. This sequence joins TRBV7-2 and TRBJ2-7; 7 bases agree with TRBD1. CDR3 length: 14 amino acids. Germline CDR1 reads SGHTA; CDR2 reads FQGNSA. The trim removed 5 bases at V and 0 bases at J, leaving 4 bases unmatched. CDR3 sequence: CASSQDRVSYEQYF. CDR3 DNA, as far as it was read: TGTGCCAGCAGCCAAGACAGGGTCTCCTACGAG.

In its sample, this clone was seen many times. The read ends 3 residues before the CDR3 terminus; that terminus is restored from the germline J gene. V and J are TRBV19 and TRBJ2-3; the match to TRBD2 covers 13 bases. The CDR3 length is 16 residues. Germline V gene data show CDR1 as LNHDA and CDR2 as SQIVND (reference sequence). V trimming: 4 bases; J trimming: 5 bases; junction bases outside the gene matches: 6. CDR3 residues: CASSTRLAGGQDTQYF. CDR3 bases read: TGTGCCAGTAGTACCAGACTAGCGGGGGGCCAAGATACG.

On this clone: The read ends 3 residues early relative to the CDR3; the germline J gene fills the gap. The V and J genes are TRBV6-2 or TRBV6-3 and TRBJ2-3; 7 positions match TRBD2. Germline V gene data show CDR1 as MNHEY and CDR2 as SVGEGT. This CDR3 comprises 14 residues. With V trimmed by 7 bases and J by 3 bases, 7 bases remained unmatched. CDR3 residues: CASNKAGRTDTQYF. CDR3 DNA (partial): TGTGCCAGCAATAAAGCGGGGCGGACAGATACG.

This clone was seen repeatedly, ten times or more. The observed sequence ends 3 residues before the CDR3 terminus, with the missing tail filled in from the germline J gene. The V gene is TRBV19, the J gene TRBJ1-2, with D possibly TRBD1 on 5 matching bases. The CDR3 consists of 14 residues. Germline V lookup: CDR1 LNHDA, CDR2 SQIVND (reference sequence). V gave up 6 bases and J gave up 2 bases, with 13 bases separating them. Partial CDR3 DNA: TGTGCCAGTAGGCTCGTAGGGGTCAACTATGGC. It encodes CASRLVGVNYG. From start to end, the CDR3 is CASRLVGVNYGYTF.

In the case of this clone: Read data end 3 residues before the CDR3 end; the end is taken from the germline J gene. V and J are TRBV7-2 and TRBJ2-7, with TRBD1 matching 12 bases. Trimming cost V 0 bases and J 2 bases; bases outside gene matches: 2. This CDR3 contains 16 residues. CDR1 is SGHTA, CDR2 FQGNSA, per germline. The CDR3 spells CASSLAGTGGAYEQYF. The CDR3 bases that were read are TGTGCCAGCAGCTTAGCAGGGACAGGGGGCGCCTACGAG.